In its sample, the clone carrying this T cell receptor beta chain was seen many times. Its target is not known. This sample was included in a study of T cell repertoires in cytomegalovirus infection. From the reads, TCRdb called clonotypes with MiXCR, one entry per CDR3 protein. The sample includes around 350,000 distinct CDR3 sequences, over 15% of them seen just once. The germline V gene encodes CDR1 SGHKS and CDR2 YYEKEE (reference sequence). Trimming removed 0 bases at V and 0 bases at J, with 7 bases between. The CDR3 length is 15 residues. Notes on the study in general: CMV-specific TCR beta clonotypes restricted by HLA-C dominated the ex vivo response.

The receptor comes from a human donor in good health (CMV status not recorded). Some clones in this sample may be carry-over from other donors' samples. Specimen: PBMCs. The rearrangement joins TRBV5-5 to TRBJ2-1; D is undetermined. In nucleotides, the CDR3 is TGTGCCAGCAGCTTGGAGGGAAGCTCCTACAATGAGCAGTTCTTC. This translates into CASSLEGSSYNEQFF. The variable domain in full, completed from reference TRBV5-5 and TRBJ2-1, reads DAGVTQSPTHLIKTRGQQVTLRCSPISGHKSVSWYQQVLGQGPQFIFQYYEKEERGRGNFPDRFSARQFPNYSSELNVNALLLGDSALYLCASSLEGSSYNEQFFGPGTRLTVL.